The 28 T cell receptor beta chains in this list originate from one sample, sequenced in a study of control samples from healthy donors and cancer patients. Some clones are missing from TCRdb's copy, which holds only in-frame ones; the method was immunoSEQ multiplex PCR. The sample contains around 180,000 clones, under 95% of which appear only once. The sample comprised blood. The receptors stem from a woman between 18 and 30 years old in good health.

The chain has TRBV5-1 and TRBJ1-2; no clear D gene. V was cut by 0 bases and J by 7 bases, with 10 bases left in between. The CDR3 contains 13 residues. Germline CDR1 is SGHRS and CDR2 is YFSETQ. The DNA of the CDR3 is TGCGCCAGCAGCTTGGCCGGGAGGAGTGGCTACACCTTC. Residues: CASSLAGRSGYTF.

The J gene is TRBJ2-5, the V gene TRBV19; no clear D. The germline V and J ends were trimmed by 1 base and 2 bases, with 8 bases remaining between them. Germline V lookup: CDR1 LNHDA, CDR2 SQIVND (reference sequence). The CDR3 is 14 residues long. The CDR3 region is CASSIVLGQETQYF. In nucleotides, the CDR3 is TGTGCCAGTAGTATAGTGCTTGGGCAAGAGACCCAGTACTTC.

The V gene is TRBV4-1, the J gene TRBJ1-1; 7 positions match TRBD1. Losses at the gene ends were 4 bases for V and 0 bases for J; bases not matched to a gene: 5. Germline CDR1 and CDR2: MGHRA and YSYEKL. The CDR3 consists of 15 residues. Here the CDR3 reads CASSLGTALNTEAFF. The CDR3 DNA reads as TGCGCCAGCAGCCTTGGGACAGCTCTGAACACTGAAGCTTTCTTT.

The sample holds one count of this clone. The gene calls are TRBV5-4 and TRBJ2-4, with TRBD2 identical over 7 bases. From germline, CDR1 is SGHNT and CDR2 YYREEE (reference sequence). J lost 7 bases, V lost 2 bases, and 6 bases had no gene match. The CDR3 length is 14 residues. DNA for the CDR3: TGTGCCAGCAGCTTAGCGGGGTTGTCGAACATTCAGTACTTC. Amino acids: CASSLAGLSNIQYF.

The chain couples TRBV7-8 to TRBJ2-2; D possibly matches TRBD1 or TRBD2 (5 bases each). CDR3 length: 15 amino acids. Germline V gene data show CDR1 as SGHVS and CDR2 as FQNEAQ. V lost 5 bases and J lost 0, with 10 bases in between. The CDR3, as DNA: TGTGCCAGCAGCCCCTGGGACGCGAACACCGGGGAGCTGTTTTTT. It yields the protein CASSPWDANTGELFF.

The chain joins TRBV29-1 to TRBJ1-2; no clear D. The CDR3 consists of 11 residues. V dropped 3 bases and J dropped 5 bases, with 7 bases sitting between them. Germline V gives CDR1 SQVTM, CDR2 ANQGSEA. DNA for the CDR3: TGCAGCGTTGACAGCCTTTATGGCTACACCTTC. Protein: CSVDSLYGYTF.

The CDR3 reads CASSQDPGFAGYTF. For the CDR3, the DNA is TGCGCCAGCAGCCAAGACCCAGGGTTCGCTGGCTACACCTTC. The chain links TRBV4-3 to TRBJ1-2, with D perhaps TRBD1 (5 bases). This CDR3 has 14 residues. Germline lookup yields CDR1 LGHNA and CDR2 YSLEER. V dropped 0 bases and J dropped 7 bases, with 12 bases sitting between them.

The chain links TRBV2 to TRBJ2-7; the D gene is possibly TRBD2 (5 bases). The CDR3 extends over 14 amino acids. Germline lookup yields CDR1 SNHLY and CDR2 FYNNEI. V was trimmed by 6 bases and J by 2 bases, leaving 14 bases between them. Here the CDR3 DNA reads TGTGCCAGCAGGGACTGGGCGGGTCCCTACGAGCAGTACTTC. Translating gives CASRDWAGPYEQYF.

The gene calls are TRBV18 and TRBJ2-3; TRBD2 aligns across 8 bases. Trimming removed 2 bases from V and 0 bases from J; junction bases left unmatched: 4. Looked up from germline, CDR1 is KGHSH and CDR2 is LQKENI. This CDR3 contains 16 residues. The DNA for the CDR3 is TGTGCCAGCTCACCAGTGCCTAGCGGGAGCACAGATACGCAGTATTTT. Encoded protein: CASSPVPSGSTDTQYF. Combining the CDR3 with reference TRBV18 and TRBJ2-3 gives the whole variable domain NAGVMQNPRHLVRRRGQEARLRCSPMKGHSHVYWYRQLPEEGLKFMVYLQKENIIDESGMPKERFSAEFPKEGPSILRIQQVVRGDSAAYFCASSPVPSGSTDTQYFGPGTRLTVL.

The chain is built from TRBV27 and TRBJ1-2; no firm D call. V was pared by 4 bases and J by 8 bases, with 14 bases between. The CDR3 runs to 13 residues. Germline V gene data show CDR1 as MNHEY and CDR2 as SMNVEV (reference sequence). DNA of the CDR3: TGTGCCAGCAGTTCCGTTCCTCTGGGAGGCTACACCTTC. Protein: CASSSVPLGGYTF.

The V gene is TRBV5-1, the J gene TRBJ1-3; D unclear. CDR1 SGHRS and CDR2 YFSETQ come from the germline V gene. The length of the CDR3 is 14 residues. With 3 bases removed from V and 0 bases from J, the gap between germline ends came to 7 bases. Written as DNA, the CDR3 is TGCGCCAGCAGCTCAGGCGACTCTGGAAACACCATATATTTT. Translated: CASSSGDSGNTIYF.

The chain joins TRBV11-2 to TRBJ1-2; 9 nucleotides match TRBD1. The CDR3 extends over 15 amino acids. The germline CDR1 and CDR2 sequences are SGHAT and FQNNGV. V shed 0 bases, J shed 4 bases, and the junction held 3 bases outside the gene matches. The CDR3 DNA reads as TGTGCCAGCAGCTTAGACAGGACAGGGGTCTATGGCTACACCTTC. It specifies CASSLDRTGVYGYTF.

The rearrangement uses TRBV9 and TRBJ1-3; 7 bases are shared with TRBD1. This CDR3 comprises 15 residues. CDR1 and CDR2 (germline): SGDLS, YYNGEE. Unmatched junction bases numbered 0, after V lost 0 bases and J lost 0 bases. The CDR3 sequence is CASSVGDSSGNTIYF. The CDR3 DNA is TGTGCCAGCAGCGTAGGGGACAGCTCTGGAAACACCATATATTTT.

This chain links TRBV7-9 with TRBJ1-1; no clear D gene. This CDR3 is built from 14 residues. Germline V gene sequence: CDR1 SEHNR, CDR2 FQNEAQ (reference sequence). The germline V and J ends were trimmed by 1 base and 2 bases, with 8 bases remaining between them. CDR3 loop: CASSLGSPNTEAFF. The CDR3 DNA sequence: TGTGCCAGCAGCTTAGGCAGCCCCAACACTGAAGCTTTCTTT. Supplemented by reference TRBV7-9 and TRBJ1-1, the full variable domain reads DTGVSQNPRHKITKRGQNVTFRCDPISEHNRLYWYRQTLGQGPEFLTYFQNEAQLEKSRLLSDRFSAERPKGSFSTLEIQRTEQGDSAMYLCASSLGSPNTEAFFGQGTRLTVV.

The chain uses TRBV28 and TRBJ1-6, with 7 bases lining up with TRBD1. V trimming: 5 bases; J trimming: 3 bases; junction bases outside the gene matches: 7. There are 16 residues in the CDR3. CDR1 is MDHEN, CDR2 SYDVKM, per germline. Here the CDR3 DNA reads TGTGCCAGCAGTCCTCAACAGGGGATCTATAATTCACCCCTCCACTTT. It yields the protein CASSPQQGIYNSPLHF.

V usage is TRBV9 and J usage is TRBJ2-3, with D perhaps TRBD2 (7 bases). CDR3 size: 15 residues. Germline V lookup: CDR1 SGDLS, CDR2 YYNGEE. V shed 4 bases and J shed 0 bases, with 12 bases lying between them. The CDR3 nucleotides are TGTGCCAGCAGCCGGGGGGCTACTAGCACAGATACGCAGTATTTT. Protein product: CASSRGATSTDTQYF.

This rearrangement joins TRBV19 to TRBJ1-5; TRBD1 might be the D (6 bases). The germline V gene has CDR1 LNHDA and CDR2 SQIVND (reference sequence). Trimming shortened V by 5 bases and J by 3 bases, and 17 bases separated the two germline ends. CDR3 length: 16 residues. CDR3 sequence: CASSPRDKGTNQPQHF. The CDR3 DNA is TGTGCCAGTAGTCCCCGGGACAAGGGGACCAATCAGCCCCAGCATTTT.

The chain recombines TRBV6-6 with TRBJ1-2, with a tentative D call TRBD1 (6 bases). Germline CDR1 MNHNY, CDR2 SVGAGI (reference sequence). Deletions cut 1 base from V and 7 bases from J, with 13 bases between. The CDR3 has 14 amino acids. The CDR3 loop reads CASSYYGGGGGYTF. DNA of the CDR3: TGTGCCAGCAGTTACTACGGGGGCGGCGGTGGCTACACCTTC.

This chain connects TRBV5-5 to TRBJ1-2; the D gene is possibly TRBD1 (6 bases). Looked up from germline, CDR1 is SGHKS and CDR2 is YYEKEE (reference sequence). The CDR3 totals 15 residues. V was cut by 2 bases and J by 4 bases, with 15 bases left in between. DNA of the CDR3: TGTGCCAGCAGCTTCCCAGGGACAAGGGGCTATGGCTACACCTTC. It translates to CASSFPGTRGYGYTF.

The chain combines TRBV7-2 with TRBJ1-6; D gene unclear. The germline V gene encodes CDR1 SGHTA and CDR2 FQGNSA. CDR3 size: 13 residues. V was cut by 0 bases and J by 8 bases, with 5 bases left in between. This chain's CDR3 is CASSLALYSPLHF. The CDR3 DNA reads TGTGCCAGCAGCTTAGCTCTGTATTCACCCCTCCACTTT.

This clone was seen only once. The CDR3 spells CARSLVQGKRGPGELFF. In DNA form, the CDR3 reads TGTGCCAGAAGCTTAGTACAGGGGAAAAGGGGACCCGGGGAGCTGTTTTTT. The chain joins TRBV5-3 to TRBJ2-2; the match to TRBD1 covers 7 bases. TRBV5-3 is an ORF for which the function is uncertain. The CDR3 contains 17 residues. With V trimmed by 2 bases and J by 6 bases, 13 bases remained unmatched.

V usage is TRBV9 and J usage is TRBJ1-3; D is uncertain. Trimming cost V 0 bases and J 4 bases, with 8 bases left between them. Germline V gene data show CDR1 as SGDLS and CDR2 as YYNGEE. The CDR3 totals 14 residues. CDR3 sequence reads: CASSVATVGNTIYF. The CDR3 nucleotides are TGTGCCAGCAGCGTAGCCACAGTGGGAAACACCATATATTTT.

The J gene is TRBJ2-2, the V gene TRBV7-2, with 7 bases identical to TRBD1. Unmatched junction bases numbered 6, after V lost 2 bases and J lost 6 bases. This CDR3 contains 15 residues. In germline, CDR1 is SGHTA, CDR2 FQGNSA. The CDR3, as DNA: TGTGCCAGCAGCTTATTCTATACAGGGGCCGGGGAGCTGTTTTTT. Translation gives CASSLFYTGAGELFF.

V and J are TRBV9 and TRBJ2-7; TRBD1 aligns across 9 bases. CDR1 and CDR2 from the germline V gene are SGDLS and YYNGEE. CDR3 size: 15 residues. After removal of 0 bases from V and 4 bases from J, the junction contained 5 bases not matched to a gene. The CDR3 sequence is CASSVDGTGSYEQYF. DNA of the CDR3: TGTGCCAGCAGCGTAGATGGGACAGGGTCTTACGAGCAGTACTTC.

The CDR3 is CASNSLAALTNTGELFF. For the CDR3, the DNA is TGTGCCAGCAACAGTCTAGCGGCCCTCACGAACACCGGGGAGCTGTTTTTT. The chain carries TRBV5-4 and TRBJ2-2, with 7 positions matching TRBD2. The ends lost 6 bases at V and 0 bases at J; junction bases unmatched: 11. Germline values: CDR1 SGHNT, CDR2 YYREEE (reference sequence). The CDR3 spans 17 residues.

The V call is TRBV4-1, the J call TRBJ2-1; 11 bases are shared with TRBD2. The V and J ends lost 0 bases and 7 bases, in that order; junction bases with no gene match: 11. Germline V CDR1 and CDR2: MGHRA, YSYEKL. This CDR3 has 18 residues. The CDR3 DNA follows: TGCGCCAGCAGCCAAGATCGGAGTCTAGCGGGGGGTTGGAATGAGCAGTTCTTC. This sequence encodes CASSQDRSLAGGWNEQFF.

This clone came up once. V and J are TRBV28 and TRBJ1-4; 9 bases match TRBD1. The length of the CDR3 is 16 residues. The ends lost 2 bases at V and 3 bases at J; junction bases unmatched: 4. Germline V lookup: CDR1 MDHEN, CDR2 SYDVKM. The DNA for the CDR3 is TGTGCCAGCAGTTTAGGACAGGGGTGGGCTAATGAAAAACTGTTTTTT. Protein product: CASSLGQGWANEKLFF.

The CDR3 region has the DNA TGTGCCAGCAGCTTCCGACAGAGAGACACCGGGGAGCTGTTTTTT. It codes for CASSFRQRDTGELFF. The V gene is TRBV7-9, the J gene TRBJ2-2; TRBD1 is a possible D gene (5 bases). Germline V gene sequence: CDR1 SEHNR, CDR2 FQNEAQ (reference sequence). This CDR3 has 15 residues. Trimming removed 3 bases from V and 3 bases from J, with 11 bases in between.